The text below deals with one T cell receptor beta chain. Its cognate antigen is unknown. The data derive from a study of T cell responses to AZD1222 COVID-19 vaccine. Whole-study results and caveats: Clonal diversity was possibly underestimated, and the donors were mostly white British, with more females. The study identified only a handful of AZD1222 recipients as seropositive at baseline.

The method was immunoSEQ multiplex PCR; TCRdb's version includes in-frame clones alone and lacks a portion of them. The sample has about 42,000 clones; around 88% are singletons. Germline V CDR1 and CDR2: SGHTS, YDEGEE. V lost 1 base to trimming and J lost 0 bases, with 8 bases between them. The CDR3 extends over 15 amino acids. V is TRBV5-8 and J is TRBJ1-3; D is ambiguous. The TCR originated in an adult who received the AZD1222 COVID-19 vaccine. The sample here was peripheral blood, taken 28 days after the second AZD1222 dose. This CDR3 reads CASSLSRDSGNTIYF. As DNA, the CDR3 is TGTGCCAGCAGCTTGTCTCGGGACTCTGGAAACACCATATATTTT.